The 24 T cell receptor beta chains in this list originate from one sample, sequenced in a study of OX40 agonist ivuxolimab in advanced cancers. TCRdb keeps only in-frame clones here, not all; method: immunoSEQ multiplex PCR. The table lists around 80,000 clones, 75% to 90% of them singletons. Specimen: CD4+ or CD8+ T cells sorted from blood, collected in a trial of the OX40 agonist ivuxolimab. Receptor source: an adult with an advanced solid tumor such as melanoma, head and neck, liver or kidney cancer.

V usage is TRBV27 and J usage is TRBJ2-3, with D possibly matching TRBD2 (5 bases). CDR3 size: 16 residues. Germline V gene data show CDR1 as MNHEY and CDR2 as SMNVEV (reference sequence). With 5 bases removed from V and 6 bases from J, the gap between germline ends came to 21 bases. The chain's CDR3 is CASSPPPAALMDTQYF. The CDR3 region has the DNA TGTGCCAGCAGTCCCCCCCCAGCGGCACTTATGGATACGCAGTATTTT.

The CDR3 nucleotides are TGTGCCAGCAGCGTAGGCGGGAGCAAGTACGAGCAGTACTTC. It encodes CASSVGGSKYEQYF. V usage is TRBV9 and J usage is TRBJ2-7; 7 nucleotides agree with TRBD2. Germline CDR1 is SGDLS and CDR2 is YYNGEE. The CDR3 has 14 amino acids. The V and J ends lost 0 bases and 4 bases, in that order; junction bases with no gene match: 4.

The chain combines TRBV6-6 with TRBJ1-6, with D unclear. CDR1 and CDR2 (germline): MNHNY, SVGAGI (reference sequence). The V end lost 2 bases, the J end lost 6 bases, and 11 bases lay between the germline ends. The CDR3 sequence is 15 residues long. In DNA, the CDR3 is TGTGCCAGCAGTTACGTGACACGCGGTAATTCACCCCTCCACTTT. Translation: CASSYVTRGNSPLHF.

The chain links TRBV19 to TRBJ1-1, with 9 bases fitting TRBD1. Germline values: CDR1 LNHDA, CDR2 SQIVND (reference sequence). The V gene end was trimmed by 9 bases and the J gene end by 4 bases; junction bases not matched to a gene: 6. The CDR3 consists of 13 residues. CDR3 protein: CASWDRVGTEAFF. Here the CDR3 DNA reads TGTGCCAGCTGGGACAGGGTGGGCACTGAAGCTTTCTTT.

V is TRBV6-5 and J is TRBJ2-3; D uncertain. V dropped 0 bases and J dropped 3 bases, with 7 bases sitting between them. This CDR3 spans 14 amino acids. CDR1 and CDR2 (germline): MNHEY, SVGAGI. The CDR3 region is CASSYSFRTDTQYF. For the CDR3, the DNA is TGTGCCAGCAGTTACTCCTTCCGGACAGATACGCAGTATTTT.

The chain couples TRBV5-1 to TRBJ2-2; D might be TRBD2 (6 bases). Trimming pared 5 bases from V and 4 bases from J, leaving 12 bases between. Germline-derived CDR1 and CDR2 are SGHRS and YFSETQ. This CDR3 region has 14 residues. This chain's CDR3 is CASRGTSTTGELFF. For the CDR3, the DNA is TGCGCCAGCAGAGGGACTTCCACCACCGGGGAGCTGTTTTTT. Combining the CDR3 with reference TRBV5-1 and TRBJ2-2 gives the whole variable domain KAGVTQTPRYLIKTRGQQVTLSCSPISGHRSVSWYQQTPGQGLQFLFEYFSETQRNKGNFPGRFSGRQFSNSRSEMNVSTLELGDSALYLCASRGTSTTGELFFGEGSRLTVL.

The chain joins TRBV28 to TRBJ1-6, with D possibly matching TRBD1 (6 bases). CDR3 size: 12 residues. Germline-derived CDR1 and CDR2 are MDHEN and SYDVKM. Trimming removed 8 bases from V and 6 bases from J, with 8 bases in between. The CDR3 region has the DNA TGTGCCAGCCAGGGGTCTAATTCACCCCTCCACTTT. Amino acids: CASQGSNSPLHF.

J is TRBJ1-1 and V is TRBV5-4, with 7 nucleotides matching TRBD1. After removal of 7 bases from V and 3 bases from J, the junction contained 9 bases not matched to a gene. This CDR3 comprises 14 residues. Germline assignment: CDR1 SGHNT and CDR2 YYREEE (reference sequence). For the CDR3, the DNA is TGTGCCAGCGGGCCGGGACAGCGGTACACTGAAGCTTTCTTT. Amino acids: CASGPGQRYTEAFF.

This chain connects TRBV15 to TRBJ1-2, with D possibly being TRBD1 (5 bases). This CDR3 contains 16 residues. The germline V and J ends were trimmed by 0 bases and 7 bases, with 18 bases remaining between them. Germline lookup yields CDR1 LNHNV and CDR2 YYDKDF (reference sequence). The CDR3 reads CATSREAPGHLSGYTF. The DNA of the CDR3 is TGTGCCACCAGCAGAGAGGCTCCAGGACATTTGAGTGGCTACACCTTC.

This clone turned up a few times. The V gene is TRBV15, the J gene TRBJ1-1; the D gene is possibly TRBD1 (5 bases). CDR1 and CDR2 from the germline V gene are LNHNV and YYDKDF (reference sequence). CDR3 length equals 16 residues. Trimming removed 4 bases from V and 5 bases from J, with 20 bases in between. CDR3: CATSIPRDPIRTEAFF. For the CDR3, the DNA is TGTGCCACCAGCATTCCCCGGGACCCGATTAGGACTGAAGCTTTCTTT.

The chain has TRBV11-2 and TRBJ1-3; the D is unclear. Trimming left V 5 bases short and J 2 bases short, with 19 bases between. Germline lookup yields CDR1 SGHAT and CDR2 FQNNGV. This CDR3 is 17 amino acids long. The CDR3 coding sequence is TGTGCCAGCAGCCGCAGCCCGATCTCAGGAGCTGGAAACACCATATATTTT. Its translation: CASSRSPISGAGNTIYF.

This clone came up a few times. CDR3 sequence reads: CASSRDRVGGYTF. The CDR3 DNA sequence: TGCGCCAGCAGCCGGGACAGAGTCGGCGGCTACACCTTC. The chain is built from TRBV5-1 and TRBJ1-2; 7 nucleotides line up with TRBD1. V was pared by 4 bases and J by 8 bases, with 8 bases of the junction left unmatched. Germline V gene sequence: CDR1 SGHRS, CDR2 YFSETQ. This CDR3 is built from 13 residues.

The rearrangement links TRBV6-5 to TRBJ2-7, with D perhaps TRBD2 (6 bases). From germline, CDR1 is MNHEY and CDR2 SVGAGI. The CDR3 extends over 14 amino acids. Between the trimmed V and J ends, which lost 6 bases and 3 bases, there was a span of 15 bases. The CDR3 DNA reads as TGTGCCAGCAGGACACATGGGACTTACTACGAGCAGTACTTC. This translates into CASRTHGTYYEQYF.

The V call is TRBV6-1, the J call TRBJ2-1; 8 bases map to TRBD2. CDR3 size: 13 residues. The germline V gene encodes CDR1 MNHNS and CDR2 SASEGT. V shed 2 bases and J 10 bases; nucleotides not matched to a gene: 4. The CDR3 DNA reads as TGTGCCAGCAGTGAACAAGTAGCGGGGGAGCAGTTCTTC. Translated: CASSEQVAGEQFF.

The chain joins TRBV5-6 to TRBJ1-1; D uncertain. From germline, CDR1 is SGHDT and CDR2 YYEEEE. The CDR3 has 15 residues. Trimming cost V 3 bases and J 1 base, with 13 bases left between them. The CDR3 protein is CASSSLPPKNTEAFF. The CDR3 DNA reads TGTGCCAGCAGCTCCCTCCCTCCGAAGAACACTGAAGCTTTCTTT.

The chain couples TRBV27 to TRBJ2-5; maybe TRBD1 (6 bases). Trimming stripped 6 bases from V and 5 bases from J, with 16 bases between. Germline V CDR1 and CDR2: MNHEY, SMNVEV (reference sequence). This CDR3 is built from 14 residues. CDR3 DNA: TGTGCCAGCAGCGCCTACAGGGCAGGGGAGACCCAGTACTTC. The encoded protein is CASSAYRAGETQYF.

This chain joins TRBV5-1 and TRBJ1-4; 9 nucleotides agree with TRBD1. V shed 0 bases, J shed 10 bases, and the junction held 4 bases outside the gene matches. The CDR3 is made up of 14 amino acids. Germline V gene data show CDR1 as SGHRS and CDR2 as YFSETQ. CDR3 nucleotide sequence: TGCGCCAGCAGCTTGGGGGACAGGGAGGCAAAACTGTTTTTT. Its protein is CASSLGDREAKLFF.

The J gene is TRBJ2-1, the V gene TRBV6-6, with TRBD2 matching 11 bases. This CDR3 contains 13 residues. Germline-derived CDR1 and CDR2 are MNHNY and SVGAGI (reference sequence). V was pared by 10 bases and J by 7 bases, with 6 bases of the junction left unmatched. Here the CDR3 DNA reads TGTGCCACTTTAGCGGGAGGGGAAAATGAGCAGTTCTTC. Translating gives CATLAGGENEQFF.

The chain combines TRBV5-6 with TRBJ1-3, with unresolved D. With 6 bases removed from V and 0 bases from J, the gap between germline ends came to 10 bases. The V gene's germline CDR1 is SGHDT and CDR2 YYEEEE. This CDR3 spans 14 amino acids. CDR3 region: CASTTERSGNTIYF. Written as DNA, the CDR3 is TGTGCCAGCACCACAGAGCGCTCTGGAAACACCATATATTTT.

This chain connects TRBV25-1 to TRBJ2-3, with D unresolved. Trimming stripped 4 bases from V and 2 bases from J, with 13 bases between. Germline V gene data show CDR1 as MGHDK and CDR2 as SYGVNS. There are 15 residues in the CDR3. The CDR3 is CASSVGRGTTDTQYF. The CDR3 bases are TGTGCCAGCAGTGTGGGCAGAGGAACCACAGATACGCAGTATTTT.

Here the CDR3 DNA reads TGTGCCAGTACCCCCGACGCCGGGAGGCGGTTCAATGAGCAGTTCTTC. Translating it yields CASTPDAGRRFNEQFF. V and J are TRBV19 and TRBJ2-1; 7 bases agree with TRBD2. The CDR3 has 16 residues. Germline lookup yields CDR1 LNHDA and CDR2 SQIVND (reference sequence). V lost 7 bases, J lost 6 bases, and 15 bases stayed unmatched.

The chain uses TRBV19 and TRBJ1-1; D is uncertain. CDR3 length: 15 amino acids. Germline V lookup: CDR1 LNHDA, CDR2 SQIVND (reference sequence). V was clipped by 4 bases and J by 0 bases, with 12 bases between them. CDR3 DNA: TGTGCCAGTAGTAACCGGACCTGGATGAACACTGAAGCTTTCTTT. Protein sequence: CASSNRTWMNTEAFF.

The V and J genes are TRBV27 and TRBJ2-7; D not resolved. V was pared by 5 bases and J by 5 bases, with 13 bases between. CDR1 and CDR2 from the germline V gene are MNHEY and SMNVEV (reference sequence). The CDR3 spans 13 residues. The CDR3 loop is CASSPAGTNEQYF. CDR3 DNA: TGTGCCAGCAGTCCCGCAGGTACCAACGAGCAGTACTTC.

The chain recombines TRBV5-8 with TRBJ1-5, with 7 bases identical to TRBD1. Germline assignment: CDR1 SGHTS and CDR2 YDEGEE. Germline trimming cut 5 bases from V and 11 bases from J; bases unmatched to any gene: 7. This CDR3 region has 12 residues. Here the CDR3 reads CASSRQGGTQHF. The CDR3 DNA sequence: TGTGCCAGCAGTCGACAGGGTGGCACCCAGCATTTT.